The 20 T cell receptor beta chains reported below all come from one sample, sequenced in a study of identical twins. TCRdb analysed the 5' RACE reads with MiXCR anew, one entry per CDR3 protein. The data contain about 530,000 distinct CDR3 sequences, more than 20% of them singletons. Separately, the same data were catalogued under a study of yellow fever vaccine responses in identical twins.

The sequenced material came from CD4+ T cells sorted from blood. Receptors were obtained from a woman younger than 30 in good health.

This clonotype has just a few counts. The rearrangement joins TRBV20-1 to TRBJ2-1; TRBD1 agrees at 9 bases. Trimming removed 2 bases from V and 6 bases from J; junction bases left unmatched: 8. Germline V gives CDR1 DFQATT, CDR2 SNEGSKA (reference sequence). There are 15 residues in the CDR3. CDR3 nucleotide sequence: TGCAGTGCTAGATCCCGGACAGGGGAAGTCAATGAGCAGTTCTTC. Translated: CSARSRTGEVNEQFF.

There are many counts of this clonotype. The chain has TRBV6-1 and TRBJ1-2; TRBD1 might be the D (6 bases). V was trimmed by 6 bases and J by 0 bases, leaving 8 bases between them. CDR3 length equals 13 residues. Per germline, CDR1 MNHNS and CDR2 SASEGT. The CDR3 protein is CASSRTANYGYTF. CDR3 coding DNA: TGTGCCAGCAGCCGGACAGCTAACTATGGCTACACCTTC.

The table lists this clonotype with a few counts. The chain combines TRBV5-5 with TRBJ2-3; D not resolved. CDR3 size: 15 residues. CDR1 SGHKS and CDR2 YYEKEE come from the germline V gene (reference sequence). V dropped 3 bases and J dropped 2 bases, with 13 bases sitting between them. CDR3 coding DNA: TGTGCCAGCAGCTCTCTTCTGGTTCCCACAGATACGCAGTATTTT. This codes for CASSSLLVPTDTQYF. The variable domain in full, with the rest retrieved from reference TRBV5-5 and TRBJ2-3, is DAGVTQSPTHLIKTRGQQVTLRCSPISGHKSVSWYQQVLGQGPQFIFQYYEKEERGRGNFPDRFSARQFPNYSSELNVNALLLGDSALYLCASSSLLVPTDTQYFGPGTRLTVL.

The gene calls are TRBV20-1 and TRBJ1-1; 10 nucleotides line up with TRBD1. CDR1 and CDR2 from the germline V gene are DFQATT and SNEGSKA (reference sequence). J lost 3 bases, V lost 6 bases, and 4 bases had no gene match. This CDR3 is 13 amino acids long. The CDR3 DNA follows: TGCAGTGCCCTTGGACAGGGGGACACTGAAGCTTTCTTT. This gives the protein CSALGQGDTEAFF.

V and J are TRBV11-2 and TRBJ1-1; 7 positions agree with TRBD1. Germline CDR1 SGHAT, CDR2 FQNNGV. The CDR3 extends over 14 amino acids. V gave up 4 bases and J gave up 1 base; unmatched junction bases: 3. CDR3 sequence reads: CASSSTGSNTEAFF. The CDR3 DNA reads as TGTGCCAGCAGCTCGACAGGGTCGAACACTGAAGCTTTCTTT.

The chain has TRBV5-5 and TRBJ2-7; possibly TRBD2 for D (5 bases). This CDR3 comprises 11 residues. Trimming left V 5 bases short and J 7 bases short, with 10 bases between. In germline, CDR1 is SGHKS, CDR2 YYEKEE (reference sequence). CDR3 bases: TGTGCCAGCAGGGGAGTAGGGGAGCAGTACTTC. This translates into CASRGVGEQYF.

The chain joins TRBV12-3 or TRBV12-4 to TRBJ2-1, with D unclear. The V and J ends lost 9 bases and 0 bases respectively, with 12 bases between them. This CDR3 has 14 residues. CDR3 sequence (DNA): TGTGCCAGTAGAACATCAAGCTCCTACAATGAGCAGTTCTTC. It yields the protein CASRTSSSYNEQFF.

V gene TRBV10-3 combines with J gene TRBJ2-7; no clear D gene. Trimming removed 0 bases at V and 1 base at J, with 7 bases between. CDR3 length: 14 residues. The germline V gene has CDR1 ENHRY and CDR2 SYGVKD. The CDR3 sequence is CAISESRSSYEQYV. The CDR3, as DNA: TGTGCCATCAGTGAGTCTCGCTCTTCCTACGAGCAGTACGTC.

This chain joins TRBV19 and TRBJ1-2; D ambiguous. In germline, CDR1 is LNHDA, CDR2 SQIVND (reference sequence). Trimming removed 3 bases from V and 1 base from J, with 21 bases in between. The CDR3 length is 18 residues. The CDR3 is CASSISLPGSPLNYGYTF. The CDR3 nucleotides are TGTGCCAGTAGTATCTCCCTCCCTGGCAGCCCCCTTAACTATGGCTACACCTTC.

The rearrangement links TRBV12-3 or TRBV12-4 to TRBJ2-3, with D uncertain. The CDR3 contains 14 residues. V lost 2 bases and J lost 2, with 8 bases in between. CDR3 loop: CASSLWRITDTQYF. Written as DNA, the CDR3 is TGTGCCAGCAGTTTATGGCGGATCACAGATACGCAGTATTTT.

The chain links TRBV11-2 to TRBJ2-1; 11 positions match TRBD2. J gave up 9 bases and V 2 bases, and 6 bases lay outside the gene matches. Germline CDR1 reads SGHAT; CDR2 reads FQNNGV. The CDR3 runs 15 residues. The CDR3 DNA sequence: TGTGCCAGCAGCTTAATGATTAGCGGGAGGGCTGAGCAGTTCTTC. Translation gives CASSLMISGRAEQFF.

This clonotype was picked up a small number of times. The chain is built from TRBV6-2 or TRBV6-3 and TRBJ2-3; 9 nucleotides agree with TRBD2. J gave up 5 bases and V 6 bases, and 9 bases lay outside the gene matches. Germline V CDR1 and CDR2: MNHEY, SVGEGT. The CDR3 length is 15 residues. CDR3 sequence: CASSIGGGARDTQYF. The CDR3 DNA reads TGTGCCAGCAGCATTGGCGGGGGGGCGAGAGATACGCAGTATTTT.

The chain is built from TRBV11-2 and TRBJ2-3; a possible D gene is TRBD2 (6 bases). Germline V gene lookup returns CDR1 SGHAT and CDR2 FQNNGV. Deletions cut 4 bases from V and 0 bases from J, with 26 bases between. This CDR3 region has 20 residues. The CDR3 coding sequence is TGTGCCAGCAGCTCTCTCTGGGAACTAGCCCCGTATTCTAGCACAGATACGCAGTATTTT. Its translation: CASSSLWELAPYSSTDTQYF.

This clonotype was detected a few times. The chain recombines TRBV12-3 or TRBV12-4 with TRBJ1-4; D unresolved. Trimming cost V 7 bases and J 6 bases, with 21 bases left between them. This CDR3 is 16 amino acids long. CDR3 residues: CASTGQGRLSDEKLFF. DNA for the CDR3: TGTGCCAGCACGGGCCAAGGGCGGTTATCGGATGAAAAACTGTTTTTT.

This clonotype turned up a few times. This sequence joins TRBV7-2 and TRBJ1-5, with D tentatively TRBD1 (5 bases). CDR3 length equals 15 residues. V was pared by 2 bases and J by 3 bases, with 11 bases between. Germline lookup yields CDR1 SGHTA and CDR2 FQGNSA. The CDR3 DNA sequence: TGTGCCAGCAGCTTAATGCAGGGCCCCAATCAGCCCCAGCATTTT. Translation gives CASSLMQGPNQPQHF.

This chain connects TRBV28 to TRBJ2-7, with a tentative D call TRBD2 (6 bases). The ends were cut back, 10 bases at V and 4 bases at J, with 20 bases in the middle. Per germline, CDR1 MDHEN and CDR2 SYDVKM. This CDR3 has 14 residues. CDR3 DNA sequence: TGTGCCACCACAGATCGGGAGCCCCCTTACGAGCAGTACTTC. This codes for CATTDREPPYEQYF.

This clonotype was detected only a few times. The chain employs TRBV6-2 or TRBV6-3 and TRBJ2-5, with a tentative D call TRBD1 (6 bases). CDR1 is MNHEY and CDR2 is SVGEGT in the germline V gene. The CDR3 consists of 14 residues. The V end was cut by 4 bases, the J end by 5 bases, with 14 bases between. CDR3 nucleotide sequence: TGTGCCAGCAGTTCTCAAACAGGGTATGAGACCCAGTACTTC. This sequence encodes CASSSQTGYETQYF.

The genes are TRBV27 and TRBJ2-1; 14 bases match TRBD2. CDR1 is MNHEY and CDR2 is SMNVEV in the germline V gene (reference sequence). The trim removed 5 bases at V and 10 bases at J, leaving 10 bases unmatched. CDR3 length equals 16 residues. CDR3 sequence (DNA): TGTGCCAGCAGTCGCCCGACTAGCGGGGGGGCGGGAGAGCAGTTCTTC. This gives the protein CASSRPTSGGAGEQFF.

With respect to this clonotype: A junction end diverges from the germline sequence, so it may reflect a read error. The chain combines TRBV27 with TRBJ2-7; D is uncertain. CDR1 and CDR2 from the germline V gene are MNHEY and SMNVEV (reference sequence). The CDR3 loop spans 14 amino acids. The CDR3 DNA is TGTGCCAGCAGTCTATCAATTCCAACCTACGAGCAGTACTTC. Translated, it gives CASSLSIPTYEQYF.

This clonotype was detected a few times. The CDR3 protein is CSARVVAAGGYQPQHF. CDR3 nucleotide sequence: TGCAGTGCTAGAGTGGTGGCAGCGGGGGGTTACCAGCCCCAGCATTTT. V is TRBV20-1 and J is TRBJ1-5; perhaps TRBD1 as D (5 bases). The V and J ends lost 1 base and 7 bases respectively, with 20 bases between them. The CDR3 consists of 16 residues. Germline-derived CDR1 and CDR2 are DFQATT and SNEGSKA (reference sequence).